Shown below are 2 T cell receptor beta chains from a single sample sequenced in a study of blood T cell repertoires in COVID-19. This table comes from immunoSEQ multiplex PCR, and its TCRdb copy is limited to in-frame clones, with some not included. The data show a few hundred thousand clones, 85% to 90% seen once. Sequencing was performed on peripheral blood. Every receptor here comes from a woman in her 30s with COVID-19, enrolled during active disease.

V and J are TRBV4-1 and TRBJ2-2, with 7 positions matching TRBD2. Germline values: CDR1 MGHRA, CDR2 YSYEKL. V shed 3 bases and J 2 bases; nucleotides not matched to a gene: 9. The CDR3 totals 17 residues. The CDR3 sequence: CASSQPWRGRNTGELFF. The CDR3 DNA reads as TGCGCCAGCAGCCAGCCGTGGCGGGGGAGAAACACCGGGGAGCTGTTTTTT.

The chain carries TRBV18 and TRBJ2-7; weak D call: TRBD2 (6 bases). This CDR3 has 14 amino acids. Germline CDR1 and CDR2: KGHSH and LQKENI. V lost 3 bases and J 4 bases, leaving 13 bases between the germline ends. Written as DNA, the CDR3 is TGTGCCAGCTCACCTACCTTGGGGGGATACGAGCAGTACTTC. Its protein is CASSPTLGGYEQYF.